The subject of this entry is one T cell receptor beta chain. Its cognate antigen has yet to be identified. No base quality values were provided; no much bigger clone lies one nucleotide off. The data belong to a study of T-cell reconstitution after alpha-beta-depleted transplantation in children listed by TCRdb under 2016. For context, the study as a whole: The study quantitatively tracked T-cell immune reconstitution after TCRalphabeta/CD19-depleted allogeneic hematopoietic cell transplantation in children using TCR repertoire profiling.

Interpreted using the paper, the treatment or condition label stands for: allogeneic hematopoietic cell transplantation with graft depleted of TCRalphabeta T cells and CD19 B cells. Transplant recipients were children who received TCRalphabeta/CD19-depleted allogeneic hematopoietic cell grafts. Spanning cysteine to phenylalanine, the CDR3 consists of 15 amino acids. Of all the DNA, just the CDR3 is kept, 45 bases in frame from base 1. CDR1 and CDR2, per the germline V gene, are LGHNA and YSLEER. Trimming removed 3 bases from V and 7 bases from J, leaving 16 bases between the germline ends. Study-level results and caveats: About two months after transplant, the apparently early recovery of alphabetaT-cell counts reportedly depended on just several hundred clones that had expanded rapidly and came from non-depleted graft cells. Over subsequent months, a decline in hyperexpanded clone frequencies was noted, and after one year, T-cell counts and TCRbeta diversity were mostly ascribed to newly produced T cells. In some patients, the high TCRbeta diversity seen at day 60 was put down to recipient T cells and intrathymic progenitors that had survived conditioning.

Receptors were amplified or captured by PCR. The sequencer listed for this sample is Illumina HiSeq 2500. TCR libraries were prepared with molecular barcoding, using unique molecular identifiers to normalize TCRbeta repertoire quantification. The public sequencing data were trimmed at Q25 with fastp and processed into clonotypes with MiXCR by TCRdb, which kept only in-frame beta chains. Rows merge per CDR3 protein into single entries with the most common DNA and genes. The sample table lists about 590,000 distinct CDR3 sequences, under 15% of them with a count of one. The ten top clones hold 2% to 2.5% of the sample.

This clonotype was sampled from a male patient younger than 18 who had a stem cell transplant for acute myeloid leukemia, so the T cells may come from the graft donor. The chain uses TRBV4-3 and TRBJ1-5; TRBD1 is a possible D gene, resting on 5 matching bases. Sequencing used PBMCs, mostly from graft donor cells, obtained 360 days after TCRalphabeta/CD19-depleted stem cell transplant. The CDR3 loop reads CASSQGGGPGQPQHF. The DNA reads TGCGCCAGCAGCCAGGGTGGGGGTCCAGGGCAGCCCCAGCATTTT.